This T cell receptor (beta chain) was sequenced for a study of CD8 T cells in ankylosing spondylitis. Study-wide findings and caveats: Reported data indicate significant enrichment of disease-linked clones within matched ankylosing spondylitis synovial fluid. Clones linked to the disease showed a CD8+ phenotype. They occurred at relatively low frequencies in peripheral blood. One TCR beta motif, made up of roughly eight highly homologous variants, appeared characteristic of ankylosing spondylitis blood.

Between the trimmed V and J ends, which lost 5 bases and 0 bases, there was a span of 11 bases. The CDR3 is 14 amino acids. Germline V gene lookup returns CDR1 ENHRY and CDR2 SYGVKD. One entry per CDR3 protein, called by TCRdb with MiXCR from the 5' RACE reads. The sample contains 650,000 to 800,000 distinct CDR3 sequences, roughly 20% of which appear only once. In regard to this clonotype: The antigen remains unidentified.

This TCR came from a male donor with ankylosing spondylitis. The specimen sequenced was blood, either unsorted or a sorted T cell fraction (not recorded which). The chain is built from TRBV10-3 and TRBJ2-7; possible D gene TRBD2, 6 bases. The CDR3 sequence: CAISRGGSSYEQYF. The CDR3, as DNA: TGTGCCATCAGTCGAGGAGGGAGCTCCTACGAGCAGTACTTC.